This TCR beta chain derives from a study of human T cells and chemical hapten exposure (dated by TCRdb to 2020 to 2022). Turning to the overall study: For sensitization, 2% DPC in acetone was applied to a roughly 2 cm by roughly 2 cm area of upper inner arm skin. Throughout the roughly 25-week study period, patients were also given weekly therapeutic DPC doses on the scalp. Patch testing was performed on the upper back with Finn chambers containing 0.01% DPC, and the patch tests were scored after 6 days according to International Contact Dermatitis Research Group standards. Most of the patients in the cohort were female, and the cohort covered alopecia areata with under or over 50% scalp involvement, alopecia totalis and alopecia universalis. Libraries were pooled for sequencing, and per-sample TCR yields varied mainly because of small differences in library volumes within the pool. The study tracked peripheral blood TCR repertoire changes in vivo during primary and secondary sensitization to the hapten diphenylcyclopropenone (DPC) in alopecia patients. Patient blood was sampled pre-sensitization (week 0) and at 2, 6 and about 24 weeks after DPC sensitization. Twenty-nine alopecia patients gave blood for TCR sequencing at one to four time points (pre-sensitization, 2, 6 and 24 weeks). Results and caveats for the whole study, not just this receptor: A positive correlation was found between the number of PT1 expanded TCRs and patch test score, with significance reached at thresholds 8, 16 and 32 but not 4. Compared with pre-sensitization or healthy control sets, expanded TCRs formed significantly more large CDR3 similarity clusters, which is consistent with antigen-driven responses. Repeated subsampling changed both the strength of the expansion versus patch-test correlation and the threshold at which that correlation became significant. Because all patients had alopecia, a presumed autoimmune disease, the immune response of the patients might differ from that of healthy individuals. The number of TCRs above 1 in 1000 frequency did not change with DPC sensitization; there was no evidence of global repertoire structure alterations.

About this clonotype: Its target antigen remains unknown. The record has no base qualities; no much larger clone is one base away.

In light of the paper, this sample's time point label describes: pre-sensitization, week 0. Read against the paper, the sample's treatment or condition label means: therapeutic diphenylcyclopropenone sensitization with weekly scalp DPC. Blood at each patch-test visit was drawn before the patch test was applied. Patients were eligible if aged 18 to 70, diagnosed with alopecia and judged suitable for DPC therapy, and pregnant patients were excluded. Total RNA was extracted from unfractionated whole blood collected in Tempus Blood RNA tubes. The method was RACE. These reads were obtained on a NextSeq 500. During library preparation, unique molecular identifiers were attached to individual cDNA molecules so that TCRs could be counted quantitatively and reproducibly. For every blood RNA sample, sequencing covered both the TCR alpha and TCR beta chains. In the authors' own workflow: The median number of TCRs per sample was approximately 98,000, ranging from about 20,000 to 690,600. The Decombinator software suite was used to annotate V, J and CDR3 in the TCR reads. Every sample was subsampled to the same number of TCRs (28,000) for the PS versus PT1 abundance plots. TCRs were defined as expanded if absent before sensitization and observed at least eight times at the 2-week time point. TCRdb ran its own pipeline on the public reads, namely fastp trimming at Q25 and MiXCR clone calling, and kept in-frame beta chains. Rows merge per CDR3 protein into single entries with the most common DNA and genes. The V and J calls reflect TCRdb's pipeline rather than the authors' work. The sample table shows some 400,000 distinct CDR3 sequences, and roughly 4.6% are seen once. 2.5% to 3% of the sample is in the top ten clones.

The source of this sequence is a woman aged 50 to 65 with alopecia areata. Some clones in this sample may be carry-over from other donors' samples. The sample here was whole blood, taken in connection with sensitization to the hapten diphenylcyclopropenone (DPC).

The sequenced DNA: TGCAGTGCTAGAGTAAGGGTGAACACTGAAGCTTTCTTT. Its coded protein is CSARVRVNTEAFF. The receptor chain draws on TRBV20-1 and TRBJ1-1; the D gene is unclear. V gives up 1 base and J gives up 0 bases, and the segment between their germline ends measures 6 bases. Counted from cysteine to phenylalanine, this CDR3 has 13 amino acids. Left in the record is the CDR3 DNA by itself, 39 bases read in frame from the first base. The germline V gene (reference sequence) yields DFQATT for CDR1 and SNEGSKA for CDR2.